This TCR beta chain was retrieved from a study of HIV-infected patients and healthy controls. This clonotype occurred a few times. A single record per CDR3 protein comes from TCRdb applying MiXCR to the 5' RACE reads. Here the sample spans around 58,000 distinct CDR3 sequences, 19% being singletons. The TCR comes from a human donor in good health. Sequencing was carried out using CD4+ T cells from blood.

The CDR3 spells CAISVVYHTPASTDTQYF. The CDR3 DNA follows: TGTGCCATCAGTGTGGTCTACCACACCCCGGCTAGCACAGATACGCAGTATTTT. The chain couples TRBV10-3 to TRBJ2-3; no definite D call. CDR1 is ENHRY and CDR2 is SYGVKD in the germline V gene. Between the trimmed V and J ends, which lost 4 bases and 0 bases, there was a span of 20 bases. The CDR3 runs 18 residues.